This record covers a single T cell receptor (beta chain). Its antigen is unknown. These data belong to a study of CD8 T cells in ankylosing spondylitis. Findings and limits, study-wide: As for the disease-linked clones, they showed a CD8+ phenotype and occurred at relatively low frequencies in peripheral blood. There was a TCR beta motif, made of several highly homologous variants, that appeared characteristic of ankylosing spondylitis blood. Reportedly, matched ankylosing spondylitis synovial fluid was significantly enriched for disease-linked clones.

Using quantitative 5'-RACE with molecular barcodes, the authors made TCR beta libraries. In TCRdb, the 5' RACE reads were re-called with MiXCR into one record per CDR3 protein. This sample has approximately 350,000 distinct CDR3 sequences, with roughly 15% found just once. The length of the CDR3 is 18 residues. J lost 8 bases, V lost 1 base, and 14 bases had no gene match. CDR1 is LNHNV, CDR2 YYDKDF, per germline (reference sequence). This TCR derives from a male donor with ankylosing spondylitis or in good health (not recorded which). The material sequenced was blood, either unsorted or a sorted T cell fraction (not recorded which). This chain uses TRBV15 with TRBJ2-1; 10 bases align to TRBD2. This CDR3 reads CATSRGVIAGGRGDEQFF. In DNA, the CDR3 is TGTGCCACCAGCAGAGGAGTGATAGCGGGGGGCCGGGGGGATGAGCAGTTCTTC. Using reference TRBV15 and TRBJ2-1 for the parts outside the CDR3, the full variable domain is DAMVIQNPRYQVTQFGKPVTLSCSQTLNHNVMYWYQQKSSQAPKLLFHYYDKDFNNEADTPDNFQSRRPNTSFCFLDIRSPGLGDTAMYLCATSRGVIAGGRGDEQFFGPGTRLTVL.